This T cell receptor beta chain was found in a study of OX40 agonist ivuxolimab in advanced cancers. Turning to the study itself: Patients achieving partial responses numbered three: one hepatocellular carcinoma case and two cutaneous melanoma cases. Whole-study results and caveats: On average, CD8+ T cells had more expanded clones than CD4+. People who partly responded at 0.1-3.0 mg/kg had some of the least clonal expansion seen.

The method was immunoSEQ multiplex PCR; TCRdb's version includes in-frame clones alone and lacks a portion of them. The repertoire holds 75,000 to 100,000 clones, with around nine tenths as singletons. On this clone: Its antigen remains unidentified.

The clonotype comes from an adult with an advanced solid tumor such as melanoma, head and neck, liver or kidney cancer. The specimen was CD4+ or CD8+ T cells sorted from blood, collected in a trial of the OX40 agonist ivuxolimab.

The DNA of the CDR3 is TGCGCCAGCAGCCAAGAGAGGTATTTTAGCAATCAGCCCCAGCATTTT. Protein sequence: CASSQERYFSNQPQHF. V usage is TRBV4-3 and J usage is TRBJ1-5, with D unresolved. Germline CDR1 is LGHNA and CDR2 is YSLEER. V shed 0 bases and J shed 0 bases, with 9 bases lying between them. This CDR3 is 16 amino acids long.